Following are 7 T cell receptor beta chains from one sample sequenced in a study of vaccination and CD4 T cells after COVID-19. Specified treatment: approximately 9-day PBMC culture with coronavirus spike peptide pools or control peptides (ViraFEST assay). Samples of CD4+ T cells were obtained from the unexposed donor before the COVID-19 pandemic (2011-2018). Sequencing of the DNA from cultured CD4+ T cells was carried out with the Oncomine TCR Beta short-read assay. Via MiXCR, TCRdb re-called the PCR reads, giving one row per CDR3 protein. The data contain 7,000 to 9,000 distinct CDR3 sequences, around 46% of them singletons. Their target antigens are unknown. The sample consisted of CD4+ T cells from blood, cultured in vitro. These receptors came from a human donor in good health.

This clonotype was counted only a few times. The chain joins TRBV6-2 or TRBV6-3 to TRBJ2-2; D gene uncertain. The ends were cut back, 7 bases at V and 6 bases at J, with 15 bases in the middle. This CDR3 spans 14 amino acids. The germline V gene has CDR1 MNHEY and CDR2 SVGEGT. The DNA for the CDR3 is TGTGCCAGCACGATCCGTGGAGTGGCCGGGGAGCTGTTTTTT. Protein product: CASTIRGVAGELFF.

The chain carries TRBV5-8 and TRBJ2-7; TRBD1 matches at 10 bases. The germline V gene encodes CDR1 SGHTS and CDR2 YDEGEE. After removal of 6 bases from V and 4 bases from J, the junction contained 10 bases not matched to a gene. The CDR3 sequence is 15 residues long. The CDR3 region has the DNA TGTGCCAGCACGACAGGGGGCTTGGGTTTGTACGAGCAGTACTTC. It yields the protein CASTTGGLGLYEQYF.

In nucleotides, the CDR3 is TGTGCCAGCAGCTTAGACCCAGGGGTTCTCGCTCAGCCCCAGCATTTT. It encodes CASSLDPGVLAQPQHF. This chain links TRBV7-9 with TRBJ1-5; D is perhaps TRBD1 (6 bases). Trimming left V 1 base short and J 6 bases short, with 16 bases between. The CDR3 has 16 residues. Germline V gene sequence: CDR1 SEHNR, CDR2 FQNEAQ (reference sequence).

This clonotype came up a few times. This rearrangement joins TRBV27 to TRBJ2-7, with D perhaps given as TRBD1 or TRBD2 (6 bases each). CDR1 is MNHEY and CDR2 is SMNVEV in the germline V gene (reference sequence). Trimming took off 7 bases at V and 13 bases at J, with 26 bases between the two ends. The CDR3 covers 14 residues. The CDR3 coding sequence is TGTGCCAGCAACCCGGGGGCACCGAGGGCAACACAATACTTC. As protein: CASNPGAPRATQYF.

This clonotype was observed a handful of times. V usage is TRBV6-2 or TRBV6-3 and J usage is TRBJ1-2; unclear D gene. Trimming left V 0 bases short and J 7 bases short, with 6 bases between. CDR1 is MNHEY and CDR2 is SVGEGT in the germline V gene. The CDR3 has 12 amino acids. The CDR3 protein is CASSYSEVGYTF. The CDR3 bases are TGTGCCAGCAGTTACTCGGAAGTTGGCTACACCTTC.

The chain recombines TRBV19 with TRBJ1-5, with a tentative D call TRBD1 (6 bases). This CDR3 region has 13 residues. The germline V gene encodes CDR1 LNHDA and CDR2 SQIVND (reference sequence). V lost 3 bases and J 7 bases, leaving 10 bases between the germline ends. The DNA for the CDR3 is TGTGCCAGTAGTATGGGGGCTCGGCAGCCCCAGCATTTT. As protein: CASSMGARQPQHF.

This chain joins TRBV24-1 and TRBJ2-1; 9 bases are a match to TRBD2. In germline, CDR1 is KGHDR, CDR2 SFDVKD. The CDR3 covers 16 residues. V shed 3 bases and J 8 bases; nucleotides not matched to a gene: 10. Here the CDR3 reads CATSDRGGAGLDEQFF. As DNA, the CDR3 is TGTGCCACCAGTGATCGCGGGGGGGCCGGTCTCGATGAGCAGTTCTTC.